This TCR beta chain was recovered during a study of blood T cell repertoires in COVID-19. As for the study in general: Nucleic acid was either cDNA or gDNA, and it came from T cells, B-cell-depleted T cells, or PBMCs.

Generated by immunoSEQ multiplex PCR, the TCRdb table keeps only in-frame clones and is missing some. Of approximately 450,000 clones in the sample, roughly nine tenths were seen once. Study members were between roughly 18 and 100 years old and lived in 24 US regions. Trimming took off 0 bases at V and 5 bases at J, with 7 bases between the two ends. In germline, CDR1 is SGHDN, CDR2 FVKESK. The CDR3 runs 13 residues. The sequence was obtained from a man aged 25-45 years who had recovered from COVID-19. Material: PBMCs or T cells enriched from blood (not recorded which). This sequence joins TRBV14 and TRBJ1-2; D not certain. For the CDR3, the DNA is TGTGCCAGCAGCCAAGAACGGCGGTATGGCTACACCTTC. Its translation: CASSQERRYGYTF.